This T cell receptor beta chain is from a study of blood T cells in healthy people across ages. On this clonotype itself: A much larger clone lies a single base off, so this may be a read error.

Sample-barcoded 5' priming and a J-beta primer mix drove a second PCR of roughly 6 to 12 cycles. TCRdb processed the 5' RACE reads anew with MiXCR; each CDR3 protein has one entry. The table has just under 900,000 distinct CDR3 sequences, 29% seen once. Germline CDR1 reads DFQATT; CDR2 reads SNEGSKA (reference sequence). This CDR3 has 13 residues. J is TRBJ1-2 and V is TRBV20-1; 10 bases are shared with TRBD1. The sample was blood. The sequence came from a woman older than 75 in good health. The CDR3: CSARDRGAYGHTF. CDR3 sequence (DNA): TGCAGTGCTAGGGACAGGGGGGCCTATGGCCACACCTTC.